The next 2 T cell receptor beta chains were all read from a single sample in a study of blood T cell repertoires in COVID-19. Profiling relied on immunoSEQ multiplex PCR, and the TCRdb table lists in-frame clones only, not all of them. The sample includes approximately 200,000 clones, 85% of them seen just once. The sequenced sample consisted of PBMCs or T cells enriched from blood (not recorded which). The origin of the receptors is a man in his forties who had recovered from COVID-19.

The chain is built from TRBV19 and TRBJ2-2; D perhaps matches TRBD1 (5 bases). CDR1 and CDR2 from the germline V gene are LNHDA and SQIVND (reference sequence). Trimming pared 5 bases from V and 1 base from J, leaving 17 bases between. The CDR3 is 17 residues long. The CDR3 spells CASSGRTPGENTGELFF. The DNA of the CDR3 is TGTGCCAGTAGTGGACGGACACCCGGCGAGAACACCGGGGAGCTGTTTTTT.

This chain joins TRBV19 and TRBJ1-3; D unresolved. The V end lost 6 bases, the J end lost 0 bases, and 21 bases lay between the germline ends. This CDR3 is built from 18 residues. In germline, CDR1 is LNHDA, CDR2 SQIVND (reference sequence). CDR3 sequence reads: CASSLAGLLTLSGNTIYF. CDR3 coding DNA: TGTGCCAGTAGCCTGGCAGGACTCCTTACCCTCTCTGGAAACACCATATATTTT.